One and the same sample provided the 9 T cell receptor beta chains below, sequenced in a study of sequential checkpoint blockade in melanoma. Generated by immunoSEQ multiplex PCR, the TCRdb table keeps only in-frame clones and is missing some. The profile shows roughly 4,000 clones, 20% to 25% of them singletons. The treatment: randomized to nivolumab then ipilimumab (arm A) or the reverse (arm B). The material sequenced was tumor tissue (inferred from file names), taken from a patient given nivolumab and ipilimumab in sequence. The source of these receptors is a human donor with melanoma.

The sample holds many counts of this clone. The CDR3 is CASTKGPGLAKNIQYF. DNA of the CDR3: TGTGCCAGCACAAAAGGGCCAGGGCTAGCCAAAAACATTCAGTACTTC. The chain carries TRBV6-8 and TRBJ2-4, with D possibly being TRBD1 (5 bases). CDR3 length: 16 residues. V was pared by 7 bases and J by 0 bases, with 16 bases between. CDR1 is MNHGY, CDR2 SAAAGT, per germline.

This clone turned up a few times. CDR3 DNA: TGTGCCAGCAGTTACGGGGTGGATGGCAATCAGCCCCAGCATTTT. This codes for CASSYGVDGNQPQHF. The chain employs TRBV6-8 and TRBJ1-5, with D hard to call. The CDR3 spans 15 residues. With 2 bases removed from V and 2 bases from J, the gap between germline ends came to 10 bases. Looked up from germline, CDR1 is MNHGY and CDR2 is SAAAGT.

There are a few counts of this clone. The chain employs TRBV12-2 and TRBJ2-1; TRBD1, as called in the table, went unchecked against the DNA. TRBV12-2 corresponds to a pseudogene. There are 15 residues in the CDR3. The CDR3 sequence is CAIRPPTWTYNEQFF. For the CDR3, the DNA is TGTGCCATCCGACCCCCTACGTGGACATACAATGAGCAGTTCTTC.

This rearrangement joins TRBV30 to TRBJ2-3, with D perhaps TRBD1 (5 bases). This CDR3 region has 14 residues. Trimming took off 0 bases at V and 3 bases at J, with 10 bases between the two ends. The germline CDR1 and CDR2 sequences are GTSNPN and SVGIG (reference sequence). CDR3 sequence: CAWSVKGRTDTQYF. The CDR3 coding sequence is TGTGCCTGGAGTGTGAAGGGGCGGACAGATACGCAGTATTTT.

The chain joins TRBV5-1 to TRBJ1-3; the D is unclear. CDR3 length: 14 amino acids. With 1 base removed from V and 1 base from J, the gap between germline ends came to 6 bases. Germline CDR1 SGHRS, CDR2 YFSETQ. In DNA, the CDR3 is TGCGCCAGCAGCTTGACATCTTCTGGAAACACCATATATTTT. The encoded protein is CASSLTSSGNTIYF.

In its sample, this clone is medium-sized. J is TRBJ1-1 and V is TRBV19; TRBD1 is a possible D gene (5 bases). The CDR3 has 11 amino acids. V was shortened by 6 bases and J by 8 bases, with 10 bases between the two germline ends. Germline V gene lookup returns CDR1 LNHDA and CDR2 SQIVND (reference sequence). Here the CDR3 DNA reads TGTGCCAGTAGGCGGGGCTTAGAAGCTTTCTTT. This encodes CASRRGLEAFF.

This clone was recorded at least ten times. The chain has TRBV11-3 and TRBJ1-1, with 7 bases fitting TRBD1. The length of the CDR3 is 15 residues. Trimming at V came to 5 bases and at J to 6 bases, leaving 12 bases not matched to a gene. Per germline, CDR1 SGHNT and CDR2 YENEEA. This CDR3 reads CASSATGALSSEAFF. The CDR3 nucleotides are TGTGCCAGCAGCGCTACAGGGGCTTTAAGTTCTGAAGCTTTCTTT. The full variable domain, with the rest looked up from reference TRBV11-3 and TRBJ1-1, is EAGVVQSPRYKIIEKKQPVAFWCNPISGHNTLYWYLQNLGQGPELLIRYENEEAVDDSQLPKDRFSAERLKGVDSTLKIQPAELGDSAVYLCASSATGALSSEAFFGQGTRLTVV.

This clone showed up just a few times. The rearrangement uses TRBV30 and TRBJ2-2; D not certain. CDR1 and CDR2 from the germline V gene are GTSNPN and SVGIG (reference sequence). V was shortened by 5 bases and J by 4 bases, with 11 bases between the two germline ends. This CDR3 comprises 13 residues. This CDR3 reads CAWQTTSTGELFF. The CDR3, as DNA: TGTGCCTGGCAGACAACGAGCACCGGGGAGCTGTTTTTT.

The gene calls are TRBV29-1 and TRBJ1-2; 8 nucleotides match TRBD1. The germline CDR1 and CDR2 sequences are SQVTM and ANQGSEA. V shed 1 base, J shed 5 bases, and the junction held 6 bases outside the gene matches. CDR3 size: 14 residues. CDR3 sequence reads: CSVEGSRDRYGYTF. The CDR3 nucleotides are TGCAGCGTTGAAGGGTCCCGGGACAGGTATGGCTACACCTTC. Using reference TRBV29-1 and TRBJ1-2 for the parts outside the CDR3, the full variable domain is SAVISQKPSRDICQRGTSLTIQCQVDSQVTMMFWYRQQPGQSLTLIATANQGSEATYESGFVIDKFPISRPNLTFSTLTVSNMSPEDSSIYLCSVEGSRDRYGYTFGSGTRLTVV.